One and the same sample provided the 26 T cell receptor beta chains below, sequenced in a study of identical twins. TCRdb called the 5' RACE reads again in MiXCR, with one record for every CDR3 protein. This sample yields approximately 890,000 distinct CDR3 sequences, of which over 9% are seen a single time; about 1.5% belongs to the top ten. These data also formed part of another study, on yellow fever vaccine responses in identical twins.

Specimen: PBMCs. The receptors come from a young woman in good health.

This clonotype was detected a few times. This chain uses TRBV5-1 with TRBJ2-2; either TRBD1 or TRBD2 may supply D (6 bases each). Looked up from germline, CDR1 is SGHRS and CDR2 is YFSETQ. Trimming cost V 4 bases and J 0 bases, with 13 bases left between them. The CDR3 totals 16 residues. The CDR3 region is CASSPQGGTNTGELFF. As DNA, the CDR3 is TGCGCCAGCAGCCCCCAAGGGGGGACGAACACCGGGGAGCTGTTTTTT.

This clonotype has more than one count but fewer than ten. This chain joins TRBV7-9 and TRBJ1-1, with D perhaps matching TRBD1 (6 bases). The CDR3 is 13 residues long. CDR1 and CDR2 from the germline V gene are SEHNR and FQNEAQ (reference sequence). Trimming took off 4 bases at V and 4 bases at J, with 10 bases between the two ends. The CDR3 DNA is TGTGCCAGCAGCTCAGGGGAGGTCACTGAAGCTTTCTTT. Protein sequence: CASSSGEVTEAFF.

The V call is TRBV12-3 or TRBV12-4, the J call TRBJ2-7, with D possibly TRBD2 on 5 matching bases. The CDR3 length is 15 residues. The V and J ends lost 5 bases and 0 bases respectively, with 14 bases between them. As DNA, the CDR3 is TGTGCCAGCAGTCAAACTAGAGTCCTCTCCTACGAGCAGTACTTC. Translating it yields CASSQTRVLSYEQYF.

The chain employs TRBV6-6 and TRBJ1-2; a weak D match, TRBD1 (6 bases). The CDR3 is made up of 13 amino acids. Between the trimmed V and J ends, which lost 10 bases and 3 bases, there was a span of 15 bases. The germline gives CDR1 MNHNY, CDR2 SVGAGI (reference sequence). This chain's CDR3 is CATSGGGDYGYTF. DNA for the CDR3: TGTGCCACATCAGGAGGGGGGGACTATGGCTACACCTTC.

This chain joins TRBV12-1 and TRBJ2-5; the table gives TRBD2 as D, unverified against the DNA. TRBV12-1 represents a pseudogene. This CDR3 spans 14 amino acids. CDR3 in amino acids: CAILLGGLAETQYF. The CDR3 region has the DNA TGTGCCATATTGCTGGGGGGACTCGCAGAGACCCAGTACTTC.

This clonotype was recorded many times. DNA of the CDR3: TGTGCCAGCTCACCCGTGGTTTCGGGCAGGGGGCTGAGCCTCTACGAGCAGTACTTC. It encodes CASSPVVSGRGLSLYEQYF. The genes are TRBV18 and TRBJ2-7, with TRBD1 matching over 8 bases. This CDR3 has 19 amino acids. The germline CDR1 and CDR2 sequences are KGHSH and LQKENI. The J segment lost 3 bases and the V segment lost 3 bases, leaving 19 bases of the junction unmatched.

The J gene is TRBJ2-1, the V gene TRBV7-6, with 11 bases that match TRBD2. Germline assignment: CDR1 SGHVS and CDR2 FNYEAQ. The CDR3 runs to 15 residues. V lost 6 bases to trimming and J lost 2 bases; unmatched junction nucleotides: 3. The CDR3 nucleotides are TGTGCCAGCAGAATTAGCGGGGGGGCCTACAATGAGCAGTTCTTC. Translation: CASRISGGAYNEQFF.

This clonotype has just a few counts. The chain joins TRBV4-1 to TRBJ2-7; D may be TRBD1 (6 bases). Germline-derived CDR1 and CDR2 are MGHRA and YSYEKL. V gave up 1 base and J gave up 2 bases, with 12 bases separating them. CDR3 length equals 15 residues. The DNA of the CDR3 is TGCGCCAGCAGCCAAGGACAGGCGTTCACCTACGAGCAGTACTTC. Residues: CASSQGQAFTYEQYF.

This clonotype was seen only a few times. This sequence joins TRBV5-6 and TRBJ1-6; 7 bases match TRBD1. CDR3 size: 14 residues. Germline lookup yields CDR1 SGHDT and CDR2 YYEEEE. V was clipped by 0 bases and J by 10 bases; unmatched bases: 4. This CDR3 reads CASSLATGTSPLHF. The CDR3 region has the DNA TGTGCCAGCAGCTTGGCGACAGGGACGTCACCCCTCCACTTT.

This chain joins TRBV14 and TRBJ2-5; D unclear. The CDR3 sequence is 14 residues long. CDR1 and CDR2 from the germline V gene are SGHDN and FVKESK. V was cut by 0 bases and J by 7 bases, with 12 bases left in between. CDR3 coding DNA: TGTGCCAGCAGCCAAGATATGGGAAGGAGGACCCAGTACTTC. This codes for CASSQDMGRRTQYF.

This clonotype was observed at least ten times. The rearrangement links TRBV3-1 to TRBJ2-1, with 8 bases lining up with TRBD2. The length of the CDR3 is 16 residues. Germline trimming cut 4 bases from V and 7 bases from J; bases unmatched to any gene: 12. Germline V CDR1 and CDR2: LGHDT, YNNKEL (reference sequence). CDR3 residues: CASSRNGAGEGNEQFF. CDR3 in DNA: TGTGCCAGCAGCCGGAACGGAGCGGGAGAGGGAAATGAGCAGTTCTTC.

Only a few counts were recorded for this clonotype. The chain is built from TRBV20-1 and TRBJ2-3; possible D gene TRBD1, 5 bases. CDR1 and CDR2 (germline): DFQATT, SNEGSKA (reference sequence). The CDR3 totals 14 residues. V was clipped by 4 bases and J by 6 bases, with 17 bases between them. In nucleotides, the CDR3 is TGCAGTGCTAAACGACAGTATTTGGAGGATACGCAGTATTTT. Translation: CSAKRQYLEDTQYF.

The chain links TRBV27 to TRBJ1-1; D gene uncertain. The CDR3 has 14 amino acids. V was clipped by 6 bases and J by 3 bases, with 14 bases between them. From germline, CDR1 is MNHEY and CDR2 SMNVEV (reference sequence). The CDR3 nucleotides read TGTGCCAGCAGCCGGAACGCGTTCGACACTGAAGCTTTCTTT. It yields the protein CASSRNAFDTEAFF.

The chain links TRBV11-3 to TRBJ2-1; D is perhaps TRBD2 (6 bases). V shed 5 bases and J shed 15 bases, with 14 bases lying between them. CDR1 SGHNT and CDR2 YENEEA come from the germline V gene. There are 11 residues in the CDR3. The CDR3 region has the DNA TGTGCCAGCAGCCTGAGGGGACTCGTGTTCTTC. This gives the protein CASSLRGLVFF.

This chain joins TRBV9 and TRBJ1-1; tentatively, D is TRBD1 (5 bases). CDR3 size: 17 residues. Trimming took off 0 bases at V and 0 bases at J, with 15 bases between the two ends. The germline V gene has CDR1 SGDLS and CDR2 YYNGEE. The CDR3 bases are TGTGCCAGCAGCGTAGCTACGGGGGGGACTATGAACACTGAAGCTTTCTTT. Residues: CASSVATGGTMNTEAFF.

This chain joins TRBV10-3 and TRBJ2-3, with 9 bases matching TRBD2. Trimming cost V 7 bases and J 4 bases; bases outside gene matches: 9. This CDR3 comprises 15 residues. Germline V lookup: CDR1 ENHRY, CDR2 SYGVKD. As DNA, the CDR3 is TGTGCCATCACGAGCGGGGGGCTTGTATCAGATACGCAGTATTTT. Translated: CAITSGGLVSDTQYF.

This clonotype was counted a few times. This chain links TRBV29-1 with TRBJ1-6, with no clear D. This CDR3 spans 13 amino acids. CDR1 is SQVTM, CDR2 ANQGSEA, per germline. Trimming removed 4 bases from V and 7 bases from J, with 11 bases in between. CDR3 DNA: TGCAGCGTTGCCGGGTCGGGGAATTCACCCCTCCACTTT. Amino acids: CSVAGSGNSPLHF.

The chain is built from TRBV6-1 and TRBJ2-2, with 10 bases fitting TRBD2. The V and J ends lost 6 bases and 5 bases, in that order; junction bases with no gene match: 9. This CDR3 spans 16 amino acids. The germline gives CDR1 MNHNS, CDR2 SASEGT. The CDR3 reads CASRASSGGGTGELFF. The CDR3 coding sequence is TGTGCCAGCAGGGCCTCTAGCGGGGGCGGGACCGGGGAGCTGTTTTTT.

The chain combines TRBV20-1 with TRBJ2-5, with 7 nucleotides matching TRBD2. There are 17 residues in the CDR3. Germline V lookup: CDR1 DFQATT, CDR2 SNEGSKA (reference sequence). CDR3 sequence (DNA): TGCTGTCCTCGGACACCCCCGGGAAGGAGCGGGACGGAGACCCAGTACTTC. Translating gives CCPRTPPGRSGTETQYF.

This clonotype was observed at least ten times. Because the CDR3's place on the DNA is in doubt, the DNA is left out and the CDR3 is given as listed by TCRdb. The CDR3 here is CASSYFGNEQFF. The V and J genes are TRBV6-6 and TRBJ2-1. From germline, CDR1 is MNHNY and CDR2 SVGAGI (reference sequence). Counting both end residues, the CDR3 totals 12 amino acids.

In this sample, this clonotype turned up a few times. The CDR3 region has the DNA TGTGCCAGCAGCTTAGTGAGGACCTCGAACACCGGGGAGCTGTTTTTT. Translation: CASSLVRTSNTGELFF. J is TRBJ2-2 and V is TRBV7-2; D gene uncertain. The CDR3 has 16 amino acids. Germline V lookup: CDR1 SGHTA, CDR2 FQGNSA. V gave up 1 base and J gave up 0 bases, with 9 bases separating them. Complete variable domain (other parts from reference TRBV7-2 and TRBJ2-2): GAGVSQSPSNKVTEKGKDVELRCDPISGHTALYWYRQSLGQGLEFLIYFQGNSAPDKSGLPSDRFSAERTGGSVSTLTIQRTQQEDSAVYLCASSLVRTSNTGELFFGEGSRLTVL.

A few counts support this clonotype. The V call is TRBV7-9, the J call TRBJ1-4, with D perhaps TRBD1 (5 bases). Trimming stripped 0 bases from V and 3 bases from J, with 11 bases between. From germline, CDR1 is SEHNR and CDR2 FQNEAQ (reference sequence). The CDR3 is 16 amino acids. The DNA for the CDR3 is TGTGCCAGCAGCTTAGCGGGGGATGTTTCTAATGAAAAACTGTTTTTT. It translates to CASSLAGDVSNEKLFF.

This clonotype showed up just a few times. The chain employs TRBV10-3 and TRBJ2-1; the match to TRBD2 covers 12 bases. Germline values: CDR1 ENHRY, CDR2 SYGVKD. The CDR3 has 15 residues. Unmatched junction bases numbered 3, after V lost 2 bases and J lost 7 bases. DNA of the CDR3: TGTGCCATCAGTGAGGTTCTAGCGGGAGGGAATGAGCAGTTCTTC. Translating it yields CAISEVLAGGNEQFF.

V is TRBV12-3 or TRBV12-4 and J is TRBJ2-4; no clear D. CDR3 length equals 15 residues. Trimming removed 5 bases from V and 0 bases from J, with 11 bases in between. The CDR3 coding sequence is TGTGCCAGCAGTACCACCGAAATAGCCAAAAACATTCAGTACTTC. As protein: CASSTTEIAKNIQYF.

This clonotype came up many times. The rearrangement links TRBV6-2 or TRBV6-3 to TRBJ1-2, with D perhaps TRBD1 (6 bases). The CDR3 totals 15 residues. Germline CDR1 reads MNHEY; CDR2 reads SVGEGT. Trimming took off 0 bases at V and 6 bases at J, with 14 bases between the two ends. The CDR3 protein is CASSYSGTPSDGYTF. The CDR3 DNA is TGTGCCAGCAGTTACTCAGGGACACCGTCAGATGGCTACACCTTC.

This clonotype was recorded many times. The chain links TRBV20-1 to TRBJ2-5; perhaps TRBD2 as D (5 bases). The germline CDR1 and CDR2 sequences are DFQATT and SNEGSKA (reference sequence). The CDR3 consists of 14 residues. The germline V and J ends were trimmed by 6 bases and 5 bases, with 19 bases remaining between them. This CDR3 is CSAQASVWRETQYF. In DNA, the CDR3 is TGCAGTGCCCAAGCTTCAGTGTGGAGGGAGACCCAGTACTTC.